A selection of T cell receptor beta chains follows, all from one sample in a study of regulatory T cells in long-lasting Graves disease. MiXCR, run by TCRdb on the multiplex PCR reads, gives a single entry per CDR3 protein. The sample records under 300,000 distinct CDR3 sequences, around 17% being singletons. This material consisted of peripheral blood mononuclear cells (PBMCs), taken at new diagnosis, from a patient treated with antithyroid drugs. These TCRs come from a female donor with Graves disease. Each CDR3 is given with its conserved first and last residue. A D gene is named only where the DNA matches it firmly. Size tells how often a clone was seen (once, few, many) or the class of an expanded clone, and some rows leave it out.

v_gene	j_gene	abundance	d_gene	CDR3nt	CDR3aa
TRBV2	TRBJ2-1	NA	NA	TGTGCCAGCAGCACCGGCGAGCAGTTCTTC	CASSTGEQFF
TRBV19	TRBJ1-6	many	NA	TGTGCCAGTAGCCAGCGTATTAAAAATTCACCCCTCCACTTT	CASSQRIKNSPLHF
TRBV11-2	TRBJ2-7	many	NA	TGTGCCAGCAGCTTAGCCGGCGGCGCCGAGCAGTACTTC	CASSLAGGAEQYF
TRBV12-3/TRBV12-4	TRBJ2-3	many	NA	TGTGCCAGCAGTTTAAGGGCAGGCACAGATACGCAGTATTTT	CASSLRAGTDTQYF
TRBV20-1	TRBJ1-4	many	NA	TGCAGTGCTCGCCGGGGGCTTGCTAATGAAAAACTGTTTTTT	CSARRGLANEKLFF
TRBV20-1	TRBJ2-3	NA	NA	TGCAGTGCTATTACGGGGGCTAGCACAGATACGCAGTATTTT	CSAITGASTDTQYF
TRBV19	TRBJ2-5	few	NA	TGTGCCAGTAGTATAAAATACAGTAGGGCCCAGTACTTC	CASSIKYSRAQYF
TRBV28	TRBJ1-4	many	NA	TGTGCCAGCAGTTTATGGGGTATGGGTGAAAAACTGTTTTTT	CASSLWGMGEKLFF
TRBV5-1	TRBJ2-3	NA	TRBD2	TGCGCCAGCAGCTTTGGCACAGCGGGAGTGGAAGATACGCAGTATTTT	CASSFGTAGVEDTQYF
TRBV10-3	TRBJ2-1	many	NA	TGTGCCATCAGTGAGTCGGGGCCGGCGAATGAGCAGTTCTTC	CAISESGPANEQFF
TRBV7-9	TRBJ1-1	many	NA	TGTGCCAGCAGCAAGAGCTTCAGGGCGTCAAAGAACACTGAAGCTTTCTTT	CASSKSFRASKNTEAFF
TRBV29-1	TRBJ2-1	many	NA	TGCAGCGTTAGGGGGTGGGACTCGGCCGACAATGAGCAGTTCTTC	CSVRGWDSADNEQFF
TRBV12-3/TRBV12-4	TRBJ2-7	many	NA	TGTGCCAGCAGTTCCCCGGGACGGAGGTACGAGCAGTACTTC	CASSSPGRRYEQYF
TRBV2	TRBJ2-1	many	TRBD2	TGTGCCAACAGGAGGGTAGCGGGAGACAATGAGCAGTTCTTC	CANRRVAGDNEQFF
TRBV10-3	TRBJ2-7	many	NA	TGTGCCATCAGTGACCCAGGCCAGGGGAACGGGAGAGGATACGAGCAGTACTTC	CAISDPGQGNGRGYEQYF
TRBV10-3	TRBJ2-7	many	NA	TGTGCCATCAGTGGTGGGGGGGACACAATCTCCTACGAGCAGTACTTC	CAISGGGDTISYEQYF
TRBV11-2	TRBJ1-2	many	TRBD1	TGTGCCAGCAGCGTACAGGGGCGGTGGAATGGCTACACCTTC	CASSVQGRWNGYTF